A selection of T cell receptor beta chains follows, all from one sample in a study of shared clonotypes between healthy human individuals. The protocol was immunoSEQ multiplex PCR, while the TCRdb copy is restricted to in-frame clones and leaves out a portion. This sample has about 2.1 million clones, with about 92% found just once. What was sequenced was naive CD8+ T cells from PBMCs. These TCRs come from a man younger than 35 in good health. Some clones in this sample may be carry-over from other donors' samples. Both conserved end residues are part of each CDR3. Each record gives: V gene, D gene, J gene, clone size, CDR3 protein, CDR3 DNA. The D gene is left open where the match is weak. Size is stated for part of the rows, as once, few or many counts, or as a class when the clone is expanded.

>TRBV19|TRBD1|TRBJ1-5|NA
CASSSPGQPNQPQHF
TGTGCCAGTAGCAGTCCGGGACAGCCAAATCAGCCCCAGCATTTT
>TRBV5-6|NA|TRBJ2-1|NA
CASSTGPGLIVNEQFF
TGTGCCAGCAGCACTGGTCCAGGGTTAATTGTCAATGAGCAGTTCTTC
>TRBV7-9|NA|TRBJ1-5|NA
CASSLGGAGQPQHF
TGTGCCAGCAGCTTAGGGGGGGCGGGCCAGCCCCAGCATTTT
>TRBV15|NA|TRBJ2-7|NA
CATSRGRGSYEQYF
TGTGCCACCAGCAGAGGTAGGGGTTCCTACGAGCAGTACTTC
>TRBV6-7|NA|TRBJ2-1|NA
CASSYPLSGGGLYNEQFF
TGTGCCAGCAGTTACCCCCTCTCGGGCGGGGGCCTCTACAATGAGCAGTTCTTC
>TRBV21-1|NA|TRBJ2-4|NA
CASSKARALAKNIQYF
TGTGCCAGCAGCAAAGCGAGGGCCCTAGCCAAAAACATTCAGTACTTC
>TRBV27|NA|TRBJ2-3|NA
CASSLGFLNTQYF
TGTGCCAGCAGTCTAGGGTTTTTAAATACGCAGTATTTT
>TRBV7-6|TRBD1|TRBJ1-1|once
CASSDRGHDTEAFF
TGTGCCAGCAGTGACAGGGGGCATGACACTGAAGCTTTCTTT
>TRBV11-2|TRBD2|TRBJ2-1|few
CASSFLSGVQFF
TGTGCCAGCAGCTTCCTTAGCGGGGTGCAGTTCTTC
>TRBV14|NA|TRBJ2-2|once
CASSQNRDTGELFF
TGTGCCAGCAGCCAGAACAGGGACACCGGGGAGCTGTTTTTT